These T cell receptor beta chains were read from a single sample in a study of blood T cell repertoires in COVID-19. Sequencing was performed with immunoSEQ multiplex PCR; in TCRdb, only in-frame clones are kept and a portion is missing. The table lists roughly 17,000 clones, around nine tenths of them singletons. Material for sequencing was peripheral blood. These receptors all come from a human donor in a cohort sampled during active COVID-19. Both conserved end residues are part of each CDR3. A D gene is named only where the DNA matches it firmly. Rows give clone size only sometimes, using once, few, many, or a class for an expanded clone.

clone_size j_call d_call v_call cdr3_aa cdr3_nt
. TRBJ1-5 TRBD1 TRBV28 CASSLGQGTQPQHF TGTGCCAGCAGCCTCGGACAGGGGACTCAGCCCCAGCATTTT
. TRBJ2-3 . TRBV11-2 CASSLTGRGTDTQYF TGTGCCAGCAGCTTAACCGGGAGAGGCACAGATACGCAGTATTTT
. TRBJ2-7 TRBD2 TRBV4-2 CASSLGPEGLAGGLPTMEQYF TGTGCCAGCAGCCTAGGACCAGAGGGGCTAGCGGGAGGACTCCCTACTATGGAGCAGTACTTC
. TRBJ1-1 . TRBV5-8 CASSFAGANTEAFF TGTGCCAGCAGCTTTGCGGGAGCCAACACTGAAGCTTTCTTT
once TRBJ2-2 . TRBV5-1 CASSLDGTGELFF TGCGCCAGCAGCTTGGACGGCACCGGGGAGCTGTTTTTT
. TRBJ2-3 . TRBV19 CASSKASDTQYF TGTGCCAGTAGTAAAGCATCAGATACGCAGTATTTT
. TRBJ2-4 . TRBV5-1 CASSLSLAGEYIQYF TGCGCCAGCAGCTTGTCTTTGGCAGGGGAGTATATTCAGTACTTC
once TRBJ2-3 TRBD2 TRBV30 CACMGLAGGRTDTQYF TGTGCCTGCATGGGTCTAGCGGGAGGAAGGACAGATACGCAGTATTTT
. TRBJ2-5 . TRBV4-1 CASSQQGRETQYF TGCGCCAGCAGCCAACAGGGGCGGGAGACCCAGTACTTC
. TRBJ1-1 . TRBV7-8 CASSSKDRNTEAFF TGTGCCAGCAGCTCAAAAGACAGAAACACTGAAGCTTTCTTT
. TRBJ2-2 TRBD1 TRBV27 CASSTWTGGHTGELFF TGTGCCAGCAGTACTTGGACAGGGGGTCACACCGGGGAGCTGTTTTTT
once TRBJ1-1 TRBD1 TRBV6-2/TRBV6-3 CASSRTGTGVMYTEAFF TGTGCCAGCAGCCGAACCGGGACAGGGGTTATGTACACTGAAGCTTTCTTT
. TRBJ1-4 . TRBV2 CASSEAGRGPEKLFF TGTGCCAGCAGTGAAGCGGGCAGGGGACCTGAAAAACTGTTTTTT
. TRBJ1-6 . TRBV18 CASSSEGSYNSPLHF TGTGCCAGCTCATCTGAGGGCTCCTATAATTCACCCCTCCACTTT
. TRBJ1-1 . TRBV18 CASSPPVRGTEAFF TGTGCCAGCTCACCACCCGTCCGGGGCACTGAAGCTTTCTTT
. TRBJ2-2 . TRBV15 CATSRDLGSGELFF TGTGCCACCAGCAGAGATTTGGGCTCCGGGGAGCTGTTTTTT
. TRBJ1-5 . TRBV4-2 CASSQDQRGSNQPQHF TGTGCCAGCAGCCAAGATCAGCGGGGTAGCAATCAGCCCCAGCATTTT
. TRBJ2-7 . TRBV5-1 CASSLGTSSYEQYF TGCGCCAGCAGCTTGGGCACGAGCTCCTACGAGCAGTACTTC
. TRBJ1-6 . TRBV27 CASSEGSSPLHF TGTGCCAGCTCCGAGGGTAGTTCACCCCTCCACTTT
. TRBJ2-2 . TRBV7-9 CASSPQEAGNTGELFF TGTGCCAGCAGCCCCCAGGAAGCGGGTAACACCGGGGAGCTGTTTTTT
. TRBJ2-7 TRBD2 TRBV5-6 CASSSRGSGSIDEQYF TGTGCCAGCAGCTCCCGGGGTAGCGGGAGCATCGACGAGCAGTACTTC
. TRBJ2-7 TRBD2 TRBV6-5 CATTTSHEQYF TGTGCCACAACGACTAGCCACGAGCAGTACTTC
. TRBJ1-5 . TRBV7-9 CASSLSSGNQPQHF TGTGCCAGCAGCTTAAGCTCGGGGAATCAGCCCCAGCATTTT
once TRBJ2-1 TRBD2 TRBV11-3 CASSLTPGLESSYNEQFF TGTGCCAGCAGCTTAACCCCGGGACTAGAAAGCTCCTACAATGAGCAGTTCTTC
. TRBJ2-2 . TRBV6-5 CASSYSGTSNTGELFF TGTGCCAGCAGTTACTCTGGGACATCGAACACCGGGGAGCTGTTTTTT
. TRBJ2-5 TRBD1 TRBV6-2/TRBV6-3 CASSSGTGVQETQYF TGTGCCAGCAGTTCCGGGACAGGGGTCCAAGAGACCCAGTACTTC
. TRBJ2-5 . TRBV28 CASSRIGVETQYF TGTGCCAGCAGCCGCATAGGGGTTGAGACCCAGTACTTC
. TRBJ2-1 TRBD2 TRBV6-5 CASRRLAAYNEQFF TGTGCCAGCAGGAGACTAGCGGCGTACAATGAGCAGTTCTTC
. TRBJ2-2 . TRBV19 CASSALGGTGELFF TGTGCCAGTAGTGCCCTGGGGGGCACCGGGGAGCTGTTTTTT
. TRBJ1-2 TRBD1 TRBV27 CASSLSGDRGGYTF TGTGCCAGCAGTTTATCAGGGGACAGGGGTGGCTACACCTTC
. TRBJ2-1 TRBD2 TRBV7-6 CASSPLAGGGVNEQFF TGTGCCAGCAGCCCACTGGCGGGAGGGGGGGTCAATGAGCAGTTCTTC
few TRBJ1-1 . TRBV28 CASSPRGGGNTEAFF TGTGCCAGCAGTCCCCGAGGGGGGGGGAACACTGAAGCTTTCTTT
. TRBJ1-5 . TRBV28 CASSTTGREPQHF TGTGCCAGCAGCACAACAGGGAGGGAGCCCCAGCATTTT
. TRBJ1-3 TRBD1 TRBV6-5 CASRLDRGQGDTIYF TGTGCCAGCAGACTGGACAGGGGGCAAGGAGACACCATATATTTT
. TRBJ2-7 . TRBV15 CATSKRQFSYEQYF TGTGCCACCAGCAAACGACAGTTCTCCTACGAGCAGTACTTC
. TRBJ2-7 TRBD1 TRBV5-1 CASHKTGQGIYEQYF TGCGCCAGCCACAAAACGGGACAGGGGATCTACGAGCAGTACTTC
. TRBJ2-5 . TRBV27 CASSLSQGETQYF TGTGCCAGCAGTTTATCCCAGGGGGAGACCCAGTACTTC
. TRBJ1-1 . TRBV7-6 CASSSRGGAGDTEAFF TGTGCCAGCAGCTCCCGCGGGGGGGCAGGGGACACTGAAGCTTTCTTT
. TRBJ2-7 . TRBV5-4 CASSVGRQGEYEQYF TGTGCCAGCAGCGTGGGGAGGCAGGGGGAATACGAGCAGTACTTC
. TRBJ1-2 TRBD1 TRBV2 CASSDGTASRGYTF TGTGCCAGCAGTGACGGGACAGCATCAAGGGGCTACACCTTC